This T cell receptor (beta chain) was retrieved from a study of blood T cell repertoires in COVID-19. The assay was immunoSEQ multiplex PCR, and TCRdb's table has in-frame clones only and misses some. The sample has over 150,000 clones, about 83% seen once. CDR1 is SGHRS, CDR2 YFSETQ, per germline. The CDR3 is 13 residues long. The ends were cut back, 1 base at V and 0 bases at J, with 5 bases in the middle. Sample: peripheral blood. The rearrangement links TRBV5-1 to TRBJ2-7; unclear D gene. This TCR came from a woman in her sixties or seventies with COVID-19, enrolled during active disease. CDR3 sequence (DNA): TGCGCCAGCAGCTTGCCGAGCTCCTACGAGCAGTACTTC. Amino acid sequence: CASSLPSSYEQYF.